This T cell receptor beta chain emerged from a study of blood T cell repertoires in acute mononucleosis (dated by TCRdb to 2018 to 2021). Broadly, across the study: Acute-phase samples were taken within 2 weeks of symptom onset, representing the primary response. In the acute phase, YVL-BR-specific cells accounted for a mean of about 2% of blood CD8 T cells, and GLC-BM-specific cells for a mean of about 1.1%. The mean EBV load in blood was 3.5 to 4 log10 genome copies per million B cells during acute infection, compared with about 2.8 at convalescence.

For this clone: No base quality information exists; no much larger clone differs at one position.

This sample's time point label indicates: acute infectious mononucleosis, at clinical presentation within 2 weeks of symptom onset (visit 1). The study tracked CD8 T cell responses to two immunodominant EBV epitopes, BRLF1 109 (YVL-BR) and BMLF1 280 (GLC-BM), over primary infection. Primary EBV infection was taken to be indicated by a positive serum heterophile antibody test and EBV viral capsid antigen-specific IgM. As a first step, magnetic positive selection (MACS) was used to enrich total CD8 T cells from the PBMCs. Live CD3+ CD8+ tetramer+ cells were sorted on a FACSAria III to over 85% purity. A PE-conjugated tetramer loaded with the BMLF1 280-288 peptide was used for cell sorting. TCR repertoires of EBV epitope-specific CD8 T cells were deep-sequenced directly ex vivo after tetramer sorting, at acute infection and at convalescence. A few people aged 18 to 29 with clinical acute infectious mononucleosis and laboratory evidence of primary EBV infection were used as donors. Heparinized peripheral blood was drawn at clinical presentation with mononucleosis symptoms and again about 6 months later. PBMCs were isolated by Ficoll-Paque density gradient centrifugation.

For TCR profiling, total RNA from no fewer than 8,000 sorted tetramer+ CD8 T cells was reverse transcribed into cDNA. PCR amplification of CDR3 regions used primers annealing to V and J regions and added unique molecular identifiers so that templates could be tracked. Profiling of the TCRalpha and TCRbeta chains was done on the immunoSEQ platform, including the sequencing and error-correction standards of that platform. As for the authors' bioinformatics: Clonal copy numbers were corrected for sequencing and PCR errors, and CDR3s were defined per IMGT conventions. Analysis was restricted to productive rearrangements and performed with immunoSEQ Analyzer versions 2.0 and 3.0, while gene-pairing frequencies underwent further processing in Microsoft Excel. V-J pairings were visualized as Circos plots, and CDR3 motifs were found with MEME plus a custom motifSearch program. The probability of generation of TCR sequences was calculated using the OLGA algorithm. Clonotypes found at both visits were termed persistent, clonotypes found only in the acute phase were termed nonpersistent, and clonotypes found only at convalescence were termed de novo. An amino acid clonotype used by more than one donor was defined as a public TCR. Drawn from immuneACCESS, this table holds only the in-frame rearrangements with V and J called that TCRdb kept. Clones are partly lost; checked studies trace under half to an unresolved V gene and leave the rest unexplained. V and J calls and clone size are copied from that table; D and trimming were computed from the DNA. This sample is represented by around 2,500 clones; roughly two thirds of them were singletons. The ten largest account for around 51% of the sample.

Study-level results and caveats: Low acute-to-convalescent clonotype overlap might partly reflect sampling error, because only a fraction of each donor's blood was analyzed. With only a few donors in the cohort, group averages were based on very few individuals. Just around 9% of the unique acute clonotypes remained in convalescence, but these persisting clonotypes accounted for most of the response, and new, diverse de novo clonotypes seemingly replaced the other acute clonotypes. Both chains appeared to be involved in GLC-BM selection, with public TCRbeta motifs on BV14-BJ2 and BV20-BJ1 being observed alongside a TCRalpha motif on AV5-AJ31.

CDR1 and CDR2, looked up from the germline V gene, are SGHTA and FQGNSA. The CDR3 sequence holds 13 residues, the cysteine and phenylalanine included. CDR3 DNA only is kept here, 39 bases in frame from base 1. Relative to germline, V is missing 7 bases and J is missing 10 bases, with 10 bases of the junction outside any gene match. The chain links TRBV7-2 with TRBJ2-3, and TRBD2 matches 8 of the central bases. Sequenced here: EBV GLC epitope tetramer+ CD8+ T cells sorted from PBMCs, sampled during acute infectious mononucleosis. The cell subset or site label corresponds to: CD8 T cells binding tetramer with EBV BMLF1 280-288 peptide (GLC-BM). The receptor comes from a woman aged 18 to 35 with infectious mononucleosis caused by EBV. The DNA sequence reads TGTGCCAGCAACCCCCCGGGACTAGTGTCGCAGTATTTT. Its translation is CASNPPGLVSQYF.